This record concerns one T cell receptor beta chain sequence. CDR3 size: 15 residues. Germline CDR1 MNHNS, CDR2 SASEGT. V shed 6 bases, J shed 2 bases, and the junction held 8 bases outside the gene matches. These data belong to a study of Tregs in tolerant kidney transplant recipients. CD4+CD25+CD127- Tregs, CD4+CD25- non-Tregs, CD4 and CD8 cells were sorted. Profiled with immunoSEQ multiplex PCR; TCRdb holds only in-frame clones, not every one. Seen here are fewer than 80,000 clones, about 98% observed once, and the top ten hold 0.55% to 0.6%. Here the sequenced sample was CD4+ T cells from blood, taken before the transplant. V gene TRBV6-1 combines with J gene TRBJ2-5, with 8 positions matching TRBD1. The receptor's source is a human donor who received a combined kidney and bone marrow transplant. CDR3 nucleotide sequence: TGTGCCAGCAGACGCGGGACAGGCCCACAAGAGACCCAGTACTTC. This sequence encodes CASRRGTGPQETQYF.